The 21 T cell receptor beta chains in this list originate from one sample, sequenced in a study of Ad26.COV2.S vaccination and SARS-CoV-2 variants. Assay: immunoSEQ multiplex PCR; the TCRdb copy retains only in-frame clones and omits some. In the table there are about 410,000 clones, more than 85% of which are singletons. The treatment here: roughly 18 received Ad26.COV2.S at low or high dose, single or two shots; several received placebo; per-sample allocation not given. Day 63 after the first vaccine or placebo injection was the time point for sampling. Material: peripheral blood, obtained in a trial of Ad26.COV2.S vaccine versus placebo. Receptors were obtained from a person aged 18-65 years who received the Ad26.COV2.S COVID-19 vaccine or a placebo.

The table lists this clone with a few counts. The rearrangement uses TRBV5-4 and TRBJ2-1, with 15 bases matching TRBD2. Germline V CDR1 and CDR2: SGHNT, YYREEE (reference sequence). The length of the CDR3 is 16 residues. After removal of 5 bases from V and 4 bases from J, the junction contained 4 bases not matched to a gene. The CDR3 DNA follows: TGTGCCAGCAGAGCAGGGACTAGCGGGGGGTACAATGAGCAGTTCTTC. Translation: CASRAGTSGGYNEQFF.

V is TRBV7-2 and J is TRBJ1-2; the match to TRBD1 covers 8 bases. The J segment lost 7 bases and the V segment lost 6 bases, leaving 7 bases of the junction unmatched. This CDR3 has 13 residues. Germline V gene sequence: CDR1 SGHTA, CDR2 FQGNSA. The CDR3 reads CASRVRGRGGYTF. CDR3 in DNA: TGTGCCAGCAGGGTCAGGGGGCGAGGTGGCTACACCTTC. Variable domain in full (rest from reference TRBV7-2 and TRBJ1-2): GAGVSQSPSNKVTEKGKDVELRCDPISGHTALYWYRQSLGQGLEFLIYFQGNSAPDKSGLPSDRFSAERTGGSVSTLTIQRTQQEDSAVYLCASRVRGRGGYTFGSGTRLTVV.

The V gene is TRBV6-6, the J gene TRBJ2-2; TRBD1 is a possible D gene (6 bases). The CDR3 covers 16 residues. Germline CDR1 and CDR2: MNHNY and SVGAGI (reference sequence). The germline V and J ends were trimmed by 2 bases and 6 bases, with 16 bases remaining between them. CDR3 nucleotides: TGTGCCAGCAGTTACGGACAGTTTAGATCGCCCGGGGAGCTGTTTTTT. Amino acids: CASSYGQFRSPGELFF.

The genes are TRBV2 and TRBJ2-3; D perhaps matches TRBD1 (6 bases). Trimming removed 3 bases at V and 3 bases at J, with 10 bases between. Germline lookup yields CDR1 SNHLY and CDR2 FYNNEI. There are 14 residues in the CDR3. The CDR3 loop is CASSELRGTDTQYF. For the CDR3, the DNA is TGTGCCAGCAGTGAGCTAAGGGGGACAGATACGCAGTATTTT. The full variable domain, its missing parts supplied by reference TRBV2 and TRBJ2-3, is EPEVTQTPSHQVTQMGQEVILRCVPISNHLYFYWYRQILGQKVEFLVSFYNNEISEKSEIFDDQFSVERPDGSNFTLKIRSTKLEDSAMYFCASSELRGTDTQYFGPGTRLTVL.

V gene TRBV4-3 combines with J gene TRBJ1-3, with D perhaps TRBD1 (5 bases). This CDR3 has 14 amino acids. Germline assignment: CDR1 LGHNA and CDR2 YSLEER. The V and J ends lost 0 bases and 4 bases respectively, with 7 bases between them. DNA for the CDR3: TGCGCCAGCAGCCAAGATGAGGGGGGAAACACCATATATTTT. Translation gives CASSQDEGGNTIYF.

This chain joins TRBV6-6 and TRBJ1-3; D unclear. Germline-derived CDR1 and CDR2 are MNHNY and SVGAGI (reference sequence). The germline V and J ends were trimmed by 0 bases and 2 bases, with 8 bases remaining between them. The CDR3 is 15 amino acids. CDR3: CASSYSAETGNTIYF. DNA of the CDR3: TGTGCCAGCAGTTACTCGGCAGAAACTGGAAACACCATATATTTT.

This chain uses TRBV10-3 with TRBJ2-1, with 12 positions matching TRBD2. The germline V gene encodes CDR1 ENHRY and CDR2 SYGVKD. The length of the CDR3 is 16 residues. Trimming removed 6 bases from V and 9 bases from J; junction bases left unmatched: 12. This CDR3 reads CAIRKTSGGQAGEQFF. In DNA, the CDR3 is TGTGCCATCAGGAAGACTAGCGGGGGCCAGGCGGGTGAGCAGTTCTTC.

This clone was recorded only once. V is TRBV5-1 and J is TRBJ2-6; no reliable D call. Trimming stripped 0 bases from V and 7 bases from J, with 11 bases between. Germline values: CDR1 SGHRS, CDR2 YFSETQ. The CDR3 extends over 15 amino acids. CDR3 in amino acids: CASSLDSRSANVLTF. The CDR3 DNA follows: TGCGCCAGCAGCTTGGACAGTAGGTCCGCCAACGTCCTGACTTTC.

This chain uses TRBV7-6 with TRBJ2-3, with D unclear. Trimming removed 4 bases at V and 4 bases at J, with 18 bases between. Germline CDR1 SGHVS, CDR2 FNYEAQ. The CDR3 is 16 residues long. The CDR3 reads CASSSPAPPVADTQYF. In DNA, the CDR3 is TGTGCCAGCAGCTCCCCTGCCCCACCGGTGGCAGATACGCAGTATTTT.

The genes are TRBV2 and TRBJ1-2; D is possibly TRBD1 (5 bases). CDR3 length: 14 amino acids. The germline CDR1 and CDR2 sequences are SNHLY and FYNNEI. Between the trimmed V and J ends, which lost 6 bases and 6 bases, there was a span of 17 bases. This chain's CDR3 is CASRALAGLHGYTF. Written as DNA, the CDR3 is TGTGCCAGCAGAGCCCTGGCAGGGCTTCATGGCTACACCTTC.

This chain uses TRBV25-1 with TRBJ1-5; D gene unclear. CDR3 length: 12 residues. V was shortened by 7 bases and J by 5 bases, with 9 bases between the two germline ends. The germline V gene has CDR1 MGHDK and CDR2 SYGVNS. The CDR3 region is CASTPAYQPQHF. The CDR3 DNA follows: TGTGCCAGCACCCCAGCATATCAGCCCCAGCATTTT.

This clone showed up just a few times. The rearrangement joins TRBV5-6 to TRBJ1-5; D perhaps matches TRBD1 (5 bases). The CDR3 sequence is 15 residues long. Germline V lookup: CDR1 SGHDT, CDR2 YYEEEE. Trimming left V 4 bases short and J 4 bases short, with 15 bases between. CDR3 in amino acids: CASSLSGAGNQPQHF. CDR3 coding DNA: TGTGCCAGCAGCCTTAGCGGCGCAGGGAATCAGCCCCAGCATTTT.

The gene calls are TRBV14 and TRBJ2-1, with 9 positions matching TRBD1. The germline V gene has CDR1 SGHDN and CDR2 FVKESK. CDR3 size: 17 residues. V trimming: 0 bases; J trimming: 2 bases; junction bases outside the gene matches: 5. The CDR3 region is CASSQEGGQGTYNEQFF. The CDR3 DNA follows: TGTGCCAGCAGCCAAGAGGGGGGACAGGGAACCTACAATGAGCAGTTCTTC.

CDR3 DNA sequence: TGTGCCAGCAGGATGATGGGGGGACGGCCCTCTGGAAACACCATATATTTT. Translating it yields CASRMMGGRPSGNTIYF. The chain uses TRBV7-6 and TRBJ1-3, with D perhaps matching TRBD1 (5 bases). This CDR3 comprises 17 residues. Germline CDR1 SGHVS, CDR2 FNYEAQ. Trimming took 6 bases from V and 0 from J, leaving 18 bases between them.

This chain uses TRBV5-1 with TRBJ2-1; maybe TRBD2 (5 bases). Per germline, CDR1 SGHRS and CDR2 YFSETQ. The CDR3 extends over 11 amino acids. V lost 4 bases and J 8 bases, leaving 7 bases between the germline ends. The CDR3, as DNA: TGCGCCAGCAGCAAGAGGGATGAGCAGTTCTTC. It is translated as CASSKRDEQFF.

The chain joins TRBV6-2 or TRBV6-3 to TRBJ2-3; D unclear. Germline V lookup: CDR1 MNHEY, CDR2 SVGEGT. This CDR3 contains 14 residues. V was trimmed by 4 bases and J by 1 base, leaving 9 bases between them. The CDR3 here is CASSFLFGTDTQYF. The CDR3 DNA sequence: TGTGCCAGCAGTTTCCTCTTTGGCACAGATACGCAGTATTTT.

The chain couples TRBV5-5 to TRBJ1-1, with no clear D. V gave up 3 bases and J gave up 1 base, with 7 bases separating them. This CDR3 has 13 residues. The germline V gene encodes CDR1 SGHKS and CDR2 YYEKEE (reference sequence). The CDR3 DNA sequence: TGTGCCAGCAGCTCTGGCCCGAACACTGAAGCTTTCTTT. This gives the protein CASSSGPNTEAFF.

The CDR3 bases are TGTGCCAGAACGGCTCGCAGGTGGCAGGAAAAACTGTTTTTT. This translates into CARTARRWQEKLFF. V gene TRBV25-1 combines with J gene TRBJ1-4; D remains ambiguous. CDR3 length: 14 amino acids. The V gene lost 9 bases and the J gene lost 8 bases, with 19 bases spanning the gap. From germline, CDR1 is MGHDK and CDR2 SYGVNS. Full variable domain (rest looked up from reference TRBV25-1 and TRBJ1-4): EADIYQTPRYLVIGTGKKITLECSQTMGHDKMYWYQQDPGMELHLIHYSYGVNSTEKGDLSSESTVSRIRTEHFPLTLESARPSHTSQYLCARTARRWQEKLFFGSGTQLSVL.

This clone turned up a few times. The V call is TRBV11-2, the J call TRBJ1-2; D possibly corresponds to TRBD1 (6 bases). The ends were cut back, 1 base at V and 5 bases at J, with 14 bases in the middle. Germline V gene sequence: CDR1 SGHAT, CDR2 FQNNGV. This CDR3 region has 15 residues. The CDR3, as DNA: TGTGCCAGCAGCTTAGGCTGGGGGCGGGGGTATGGCTACACCTTC. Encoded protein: CASSLGWGRGYGYTF.

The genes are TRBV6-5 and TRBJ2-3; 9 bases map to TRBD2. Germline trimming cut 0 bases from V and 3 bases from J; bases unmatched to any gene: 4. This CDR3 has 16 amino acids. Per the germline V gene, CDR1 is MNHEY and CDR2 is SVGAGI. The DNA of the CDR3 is TGTGCCAGCAGTTACTCGGAAGCGGGGGGTACAGATACGCAGTATTTT. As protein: CASSYSEAGGTDTQYF.

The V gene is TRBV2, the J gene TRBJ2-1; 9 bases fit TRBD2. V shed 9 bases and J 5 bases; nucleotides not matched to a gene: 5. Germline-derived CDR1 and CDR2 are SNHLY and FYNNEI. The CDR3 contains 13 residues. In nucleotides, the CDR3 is TGTGCCAGTCAGCGGGGGGATAACAATGAGCAGTTCTTC. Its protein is CASQRGDNNEQFF.